This T cell receptor (beta chain) stems from a study of T cell changes during pregnancy in multiple sclerosis (dated by TCRdb to between 2018 and 2021). Background for the entire study: The study looked at changes in the T cell repertoire across pregnancy in women with multiple sclerosis.

Libraries were prepared through the immunoSEQ multiplex PCR assay. Imported from immuneACCESS, the table was reduced by TCRdb to in-frame sequences with V and J called. These copies leave out some clones; in studies compared against another copy, an unresolved V gene accounts for under half, and the cause of the remainder is not known. Across this sample there are around 80,000 clones, with about 90% seen only once. The ten largest clones capture almost 1.5% of the sample. Looking up the germline V gene yields CDR1 SGHTA and CDR2 FQGTGA. Deletion took 5 bases off V and 1 base off J, with a span of 10 bases between the germline ends. The CDR3 measures 14 amino acids from cysteine to phenylalanine. The DNA shown is the 42-base CDR3, in frame from base 1. As concerns this clone: No cognate antigen has been identified for it. No qualities accompany the bases; no much larger clone lies one base away.

The TCR originated in a female donor with multiple sclerosis, enrolled in a pregnancy study. The input for sequencing was peripheral blood, taken before pregnancy. This chain joins TRBV7-3 to TRBJ2-3; TRBD1 is a possible D gene, resting on 6 matching bases. The DNA reads as follows: TGTGCCAGCAGCCTGAGGACAGGCACAGATACGCAGTATTTT. Its translation reads: CASSLRTGTDTQYF.